One and the same sample provided the 18 T cell receptor beta chains below, sequenced in a study of a mutant IDH1 vaccine in newly diagnosed glioma. No antigen is known for these receptors. Sequencing was performed with immunoSEQ multiplex PCR; in TCRdb, only in-frame clones are kept and a portion is missing. The repertoire holds 24,000 or so clones, 84% seen once, with less than 3.5% in the top ten. The time point denotes: week 47, end of study. Doses comprised 300 ug of mutant IDH1 20-mer peptide each, plus topical imiquimod. The sample was PBMCs, taken from a glioma patient whose treatment included an IDH1 peptide vaccine. The receptors derive from a man aged 40-50 years with glioma.

The chain is built from TRBV6-1 and TRBJ2-5, with 8 bases matching TRBD1. Germline CDR1 reads MNHNS; CDR2 reads SASEGT. The CDR3 is 17 amino acids. V was clipped by 2 bases and J by 4 bases; unmatched bases: 12. DNA of the CDR3: TGTGCCAGCAGTGAATTTAGAGGCCAGGGGGCAGGAGAGACCCAGTACTTC. Its translation is CASSEFRGQGAGETQYF.

The sample holds one count of this clone. The DNA of the CDR3 is TGTGCGAGCGCTGGGACTTTTGGGAATGAGCAGTTCTTC. It translates to CASAGTFGNEQFF. V usage is TRBV13 and J usage is TRBJ2-1, with D possibly being TRBD2 (6 bases). From germline, CDR1 is PRHDT and CDR2 FYEKMQ (reference sequence). This CDR3 contains 13 residues.

The V and J genes are TRBV6-5 and TRBJ2-2; no clear D gene. V lost 6 bases, J lost 6 bases, and 8 bases lay in between. The CDR3 totals 12 residues. CDR1 is MNHEY, CDR2 SVGAGI, per germline. The CDR3 loop reads CASSLRAGELFF. Here the CDR3 DNA reads TGTGCCAGCAGCCTACGGGCCGGGGAGCTGTTTTTT.

This clone was found once. The chain couples TRBV7-2 to TRBJ2-7; 7 bases fit TRBD2. Germline trimming cut 3 bases from V and 6 bases from J; bases unmatched to any gene: 8. Germline CDR1 SGHTA, CDR2 FQGNSA. CDR3 length: 14 amino acids. CDR3 nucleotide sequence: TGTGCCAGCAGCTTCCAGGGACTACCCGGCGAGCAGTACTTC. Amino acids: CASSFQGLPGEQYF.

The chain joins TRBV5-4 to TRBJ2-7; TRBD1 is a possible D gene (5 bases). CDR3 length: 14 amino acids. The germline V gene encodes CDR1 SGHNT and CDR2 YYREEE (reference sequence). Trimming left V 2 bases short and J 0 bases short, with 9 bases between. In nucleotides, the CDR3 is TGTGCCAGCAGCTTTGGACAAATCTCCTACGAGCAGTACTTC. Translating gives CASSFGQISYEQYF.

V and J are TRBV13 and TRBJ1-1; 9 nucleotides match TRBD1. Germline loops: CDR1 PRHDT, CDR2 FYEKMQ (reference sequence). The CDR3 is 12 residues long. The CDR3: CGTGAANTEAFF. CDR3 nucleotide sequence: TGTGGGACAGGGGCCGCGAACACTGAAGCTTTCTTT.

This sequence joins TRBV6-5 and TRBJ2-3, with 7 positions matching TRBD2. Per the germline V gene, CDR1 is MNHEY and CDR2 is SVGAGI. The ends lost 5 bases at V and 3 bases at J; junction bases unmatched: 5. This CDR3 has 14 residues. CDR3 in DNA: TGTGCCAGCAGTCCTATCGGGGGGACAGATACGCAGTATTTT. It encodes CASSPIGGTDTQYF.

The V gene is TRBV6-4, the J gene TRBJ1-1; D ambiguous. The CDR3 consists of 13 residues. Germline CDR1 MRHNA, CDR2 SNTAGT. Deletions cut 3 bases from V and 3 bases from J, with 8 bases between. CDR3 sequence: CASSETEHTEAFF. DNA of the CDR3: TGTGCCAGCAGTGAAACGGAACACACTGAAGCTTTCTTT.

The V and J genes are TRBV6-5 and TRBJ2-5; 9 nucleotides line up with TRBD2. In germline, CDR1 is MNHEY, CDR2 SVGAGI. The CDR3 spans 13 residues. Trimming at V came to 5 bases and at J to 6 bases, leaving 4 bases not matched to a gene. DNA for the CDR3: TGTGCCAGCAGTGATAGCGGGAGTAAGACCCAGTACTTC. Its translation: CASSDSGSKTQYF.

This rearrangement joins TRBV28 to TRBJ1-4; D possibly corresponds to TRBD1 (5 bases). The germline gives CDR1 MDHEN, CDR2 SYDVKM. Trimming pared 7 bases from V and 2 bases from J, leaving 20 bases between. The CDR3 spans 17 residues. The CDR3 region has the DNA TGTGCCAGCAACTTCCTGGGAGCCAAGGGGACTAATGAAAAACTGTTTTTT. As protein: CASNFLGAKGTNEKLFF.

The chain is built from TRBV6-5 and TRBJ2-7; 11 bases align to TRBD2. The CDR3 covers 13 residues. Losses at the gene ends were 10 bases for V and 6 bases for J; bases not matched to a gene: 8. Germline loops: CDR1 MNHEY, CDR2 SVGAGI. CDR3 amino acids: CATRLAGRSEQYF. For the CDR3, the DNA is TGTGCCACCAGACTAGCGGGGCGCTCCGAGCAGTACTTC.

The V gene is TRBV5-1, the J gene TRBJ2-1; 8 bases align to TRBD2. Germline V lookup: CDR1 SGHRS, CDR2 YFSETQ. The CDR3 is 13 residues long. After removal of 2 bases from V and 13 bases from J, the junction contained 8 bases not matched to a gene. Here the CDR3 reads CASSFSEREPQFF. The DNA for the CDR3 is TGCGCCAGCAGCTTTTCGGAGCGGGAGCCTCAGTTCTTC. Full variable domain (rest looked up from reference TRBV5-1 and TRBJ2-1): KAGVTQTPRYLIKTRGQQVTLSCSPISGHRSVSWYQQTPGQGLQFLFEYFSETQRNKGNFPGRFSGRQFSNSRSEMNVSTLELGDSALYLCASSFSEREPQFFGPGTRLTVL.

This chain joins TRBV12-5 and TRBJ1-1; D not resolved. Trimming stripped 0 bases from V and 1 base from J, with 9 bases between. There are 15 residues in the CDR3. The V gene's germline CDR1 is LGHNT and CDR2 FRNRAP. In DNA form, the CDR3 reads TGTGCTAGTGGTTTGGTTCCCAACAGGAACACTGAAGCTTTCTTT. Protein: CASGLVPNRNTEAFF.

This sequence joins TRBV7-2 and TRBJ2-7; 7 bases fit TRBD2. CDR1 SGHTA and CDR2 FQGNSA come from the germline V gene. Trimming removed 0 bases from V and 6 bases from J; junction bases left unmatched: 5. CDR3 length: 14 residues. The CDR3 is CASSLASSGTEQYF. The CDR3 DNA follows: TGTGCCAGCAGCTTAGCGTCTAGCGGTACCGAGCAGTACTTC.

This rearrangement joins TRBV5-6 to TRBJ2-7; D is perhaps TRBD2 (5 bases). The germline V gene encodes CDR1 SGHDT and CDR2 YYEEEE. The V end lost 0 bases, the J end lost 1 base, and 11 bases lay between the germline ends. The CDR3 runs 15 residues. The CDR3 protein is CASSLAGKGSYEQYF. In nucleotides, the CDR3 is TGTGCCAGCAGCTTGGCCGGGAAGGGTTCCTACGAGCAGTACTTC. Based on the CDR3 plus reference TRBV5-6 and TRBJ2-7, the full variable domain is DAGVTQSPTHLIKTRGQQVTLRCSPKSGHDTVSWYQQALGQGPQFIFQYYEEEERQRGNFPDRFSGHQFPNYSSELNVNALLLGDSALYLCASSLAGKGSYEQYFGPGTRLTVT.

The genes are TRBV5-4 and TRBJ1-1; D remains ambiguous. The CDR3 extends over 14 amino acids. Trimming stripped 4 bases from V and 1 base from J, with 11 bases between. Germline V gene lookup returns CDR1 SGHNT and CDR2 YYREEE (reference sequence). CDR3 sequence reads: CASSPDGSNTEAFF. For the CDR3, the DNA is TGTGCCAGCAGCCCGGACGGATCGAACACTGAAGCTTTCTTT.

This clone was detected only once. CDR3 sequence: CASSFDRGADTQYF. The CDR3 DNA reads as TGTGCCAGCAGCTTCGACAGGGGGGCAGATACGCAGTATTTT. The chain carries TRBV5-8 and TRBJ2-3; 9 bases fit TRBD1. Unmatched junction bases numbered 2, after V lost 2 bases and J lost 4 bases. The germline V gene encodes CDR1 SGHTS and CDR2 YDEGEE. CDR3 size: 14 residues.

V is TRBV5-1 and J is TRBJ2-3; tentative D call: TRBD2 (6 bases). In germline, CDR1 is SGHRS, CDR2 YFSETQ. V dropped 4 bases and J dropped 6 bases, with 18 bases sitting between them. The CDR3 consists of 15 residues. For the CDR3, the DNA is TGCGCCAGCAGCCAATCTAGCGTATTTTCGGATACGCAGTATTTT. Translated: CASSQSSVFSDTQYF. Complete variable domain (other parts from reference TRBV5-1 and TRBJ2-3): KAGVTQTPRYLIKTRGQQVTLSCSPISGHRSVSWYQQTPGQGLQFLFEYFSETQRNKGNFPGRFSGRQFSNSRSEMNVSTLELGDSALYLCASSQSSVFSDTQYFGPGTRLTVL.